The clone carrying this TCR beta chain occurred once. Its antigen is unidentified. Compared with germline, one end of the junction differs, possibly owing to a read error. The source of the sample is a study of T cells in Graves' hyperthyroidism and ophthalmopathy. Study-level findings and limits: Ophthalmopathy, as predicted by the model, came a median about seven months after the prediction.

Regions amplified from RNA transcripts were the TCR beta CDR3 regions. A first-round RT-PCR of the TCR CDR3 used the HTBI primer set. MiXCR, applied by TCRdb to the multiplex PCR reads, yields one record per CDR3 protein. Counted here are some 350,000 distinct CDR3 sequences, roughly 15% occurring once; the ten biggest clones make up roughly 19%. Patients were excluded for uncontrolled infection, other autoimmune disease, pregnancy or lactation. The CDR3 sequence is 13 residues long. The chain has TRBV12-3 or TRBV12-4 and TRBJ2-1, with D uncertain. The clonotype comes from a woman aged 55-75 years with Graves' ophthalmopathy. Sequenced material: blood. CDR3 residues: CASSLDSYDEQFF. As DNA, the CDR3 is TGTGCCAGCAGTTTAGATAGCTACGATGAGCAGTTCTTC.